This T cell receptor (beta chain) was found in a study of T cells in Graves' hyperthyroidism and ophthalmopathy. Study results and caveats: From stable hyperthyroidism, ophthalmopathy was separated by a 13 V-J model. Before onset, ophthalmopathy was predicted by the model a median 6.5 months earlier. Blood shared most expanded thyroid clonotypes above 0.001.

This clonotype has at least ten counts. The antigen is unknown. Stable Graves' hyperthyroidism denoted no ophthalmopathy progression over 18 months. Germline CDR1 and CDR2: SGHTA and FQGNSA. J lost 5 bases, V lost 4 bases, and 5 bases had no gene match. The CDR3 is made up of 14 amino acids. Regions amplified from RNA transcripts were the TCR beta CDR3 regions. When the TCR CDR3 underwent first-round RT-PCR, the HTBI primer set was used. MiXCR was run by TCRdb on the multiplex PCR reads, yielding one entry per CDR3 protein. The sample has about 49,000 distinct CDR3 sequences; 54% are singletons. The sample consisted of peripheral blood or thyroid tissue (not recorded which). The sequence derives from a man younger than 35 with Graves' hyperthyroidism. The V and J genes are TRBV7-2 and TRBJ1-1, with 9 positions matching TRBD1. CDR3 amino acids: CASSWGQGGTEAFF. CDR3 DNA sequence: TGTGCCAGCAGCTGGGGACAGGGAGGTACTGAAGCTTTCTTT.